This record covers a single TCR beta chain. Its antigen is undetermined. Described treatment: oral pan-JAK inhibitor, 5-10 mg twice daily. Samples from alopecia areata patients were lesional scalp punch biopsies and peripheral blood. The sequencing template was cDNA reverse transcribed from extracted RNA. TCRdb's copy holds only in-frame clones and misses some; the assay was immunoSEQ multiplex PCR. The sample holds some 170,000 clones, roughly 53% seen once. V was trimmed by 2 bases and J by 6 bases, leaving 10 bases between them. The CDR3 is 13 residues long. Germline-derived CDR1 and CDR2 are MNHEY and SMNVEV (reference sequence). The sample is drawn from a study of CD8+ T cells in alopecia areata. Across the whole study: Each of the treated patients was given oral tofacitinib, 5 to 10 mg twice daily, for moderate-to-severe alopecia areata.

Study outcomes and limitations: A large proportion of expanded lesional clones were detected persisting in scalp and blood during tofacitinib.

The sample consisted of CD8+ T cells sorted from blood, taken at week 24, from a patient treated with tofacitinib. The TCR sequence derives from a human donor with alopecia areata. The chain recombines TRBV27 with TRBJ1-2; TRBD1 is a possible D gene (5 bases). CDR3 nucleotide sequence: TGTGCCAGCAGTTTACGGGAGACAGATGGCTACACCTTC. It codes for CASSLRETDGYTF.